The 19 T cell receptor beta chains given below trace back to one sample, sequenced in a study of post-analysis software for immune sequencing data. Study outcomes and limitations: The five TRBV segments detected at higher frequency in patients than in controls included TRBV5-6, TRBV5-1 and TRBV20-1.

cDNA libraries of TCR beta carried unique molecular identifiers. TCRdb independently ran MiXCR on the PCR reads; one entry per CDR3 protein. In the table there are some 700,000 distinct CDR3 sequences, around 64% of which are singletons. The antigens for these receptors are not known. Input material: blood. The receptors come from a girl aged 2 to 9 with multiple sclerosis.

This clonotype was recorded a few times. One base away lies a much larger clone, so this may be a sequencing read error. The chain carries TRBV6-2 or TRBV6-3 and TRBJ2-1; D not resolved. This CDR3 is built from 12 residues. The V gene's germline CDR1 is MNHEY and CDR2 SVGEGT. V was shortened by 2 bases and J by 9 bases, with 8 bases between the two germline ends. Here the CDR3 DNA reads TGTGCCAGCAGTTACCGCCGTCTTGAGCAGTTCTTC. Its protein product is CASSYRRLEQFF.

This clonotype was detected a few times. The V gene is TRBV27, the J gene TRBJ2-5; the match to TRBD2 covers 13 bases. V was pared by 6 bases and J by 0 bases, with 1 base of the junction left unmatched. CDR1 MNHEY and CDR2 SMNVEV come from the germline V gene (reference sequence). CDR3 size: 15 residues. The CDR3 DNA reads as TGTGCCAGCAGGGGACTAGCGGGGTACCAAGAGACCCAGTACTTC. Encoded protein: CASRGLAGYQETQYF.

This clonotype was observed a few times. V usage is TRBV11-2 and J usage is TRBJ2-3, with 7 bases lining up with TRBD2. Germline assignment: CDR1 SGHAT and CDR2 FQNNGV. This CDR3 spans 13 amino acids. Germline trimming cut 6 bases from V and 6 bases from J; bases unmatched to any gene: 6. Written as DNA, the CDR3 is TGTGCCAGCAGGCGGGAGACGGGTGATACGCAGTATTTT. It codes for CASRRETGDTQYF.

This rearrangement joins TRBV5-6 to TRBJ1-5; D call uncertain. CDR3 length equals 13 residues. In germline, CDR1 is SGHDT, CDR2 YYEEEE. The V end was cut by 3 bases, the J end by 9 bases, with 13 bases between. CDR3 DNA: TGTGCCAGCAGCTACTCAGCGGAGGGGCCCCAGCATTTT. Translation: CASSYSAEGPQHF.

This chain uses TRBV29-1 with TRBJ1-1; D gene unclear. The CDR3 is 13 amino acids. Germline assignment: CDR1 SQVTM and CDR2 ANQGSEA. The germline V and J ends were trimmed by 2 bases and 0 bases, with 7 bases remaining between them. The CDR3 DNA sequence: TGCAGCGTTGAAAGGGAGCTGAACACTGAAGCTTTCTTT. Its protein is CSVERELNTEAFF. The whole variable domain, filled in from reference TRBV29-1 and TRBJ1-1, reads SAVISQKPSRDICQRGTSLTIQCQVDSQVTMMFWYRQQPGQSLTLIATANQGSEATYESGFVIDKFPISRPNLTFSTLTVSNMSPEDSSIYLCSVERELNTEAFFGQGTRLTVV.

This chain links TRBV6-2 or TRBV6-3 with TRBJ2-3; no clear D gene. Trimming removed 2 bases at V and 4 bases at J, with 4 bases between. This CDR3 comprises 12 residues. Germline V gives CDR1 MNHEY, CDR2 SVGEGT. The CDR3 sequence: CASSYDADTQYF. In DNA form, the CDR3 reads TGTGCCAGCAGTTACGATGCAGATACGCAGTATTTT.

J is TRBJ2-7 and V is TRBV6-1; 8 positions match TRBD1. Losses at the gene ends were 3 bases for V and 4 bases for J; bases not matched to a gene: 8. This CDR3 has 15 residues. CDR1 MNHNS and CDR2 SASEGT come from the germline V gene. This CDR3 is CASSDSAGGFYEQYF. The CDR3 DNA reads TGTGCCAGCAGTGATTCCGCAGGGGGCTTTTACGAGCAGTACTTC.

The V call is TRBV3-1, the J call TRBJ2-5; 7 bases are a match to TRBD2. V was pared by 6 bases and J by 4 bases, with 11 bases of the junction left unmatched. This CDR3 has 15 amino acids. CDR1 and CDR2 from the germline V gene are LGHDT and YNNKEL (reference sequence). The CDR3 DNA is TGTGCCAGCAGTCAGGGACCAGGACTAGGAGAGACCCAGTACTTC. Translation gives CASSQGPGLGETQYF.

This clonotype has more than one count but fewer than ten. The CDR3 here is CASSSAPGHQETQYF. CDR3 nucleotide sequence: TGCGCCAGCAGCTCAGCGCCGGGACATCAAGAGACCCAGTACTTC. The V call is TRBV5-1, the J call TRBJ2-5; possible D gene TRBD1, 6 bases. V lost 3 bases and J lost 2, with 14 bases in between. Germline lookup yields CDR1 SGHRS and CDR2 YFSETQ. The CDR3 contains 15 residues. Combining the CDR3 with reference TRBV5-1 and TRBJ2-5 gives the whole variable domain KAGVTQTPRYLIKTRGQQVTLSCSPISGHRSVSWYQQTPGQGLQFLFEYFSETQRNKGNFPGRFSGRQFSNSRSEMNVSTLELGDSALYLCASSSAPGHQETQYFGPGTRLLVL.

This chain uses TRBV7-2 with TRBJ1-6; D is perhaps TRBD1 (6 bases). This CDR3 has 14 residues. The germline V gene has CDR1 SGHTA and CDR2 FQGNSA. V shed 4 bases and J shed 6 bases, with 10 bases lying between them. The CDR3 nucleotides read TGTGCCAGCAGCTCCACAGGGAGTAATTCACCCCTCCACTTT. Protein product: CASSSTGSNSPLHF. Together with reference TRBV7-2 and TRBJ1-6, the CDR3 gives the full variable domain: GAGVSQSPSNKVTEKGKDVELRCDPISGHTALYWYRQSLGQGLEFLIYFQGNSAPDKSGLPSDRFSAERTGGSVSTLTIQRTQQEDSAVYLCASSSTGSNSPLHFGNGTRLTVT.

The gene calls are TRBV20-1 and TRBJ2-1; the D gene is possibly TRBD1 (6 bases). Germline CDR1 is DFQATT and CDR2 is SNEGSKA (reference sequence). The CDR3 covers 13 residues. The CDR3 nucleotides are TGCAGCGCCCGTCGGGACAACTACAATGAGCAGTTCTTC. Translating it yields CSARRDNYNEQFF.

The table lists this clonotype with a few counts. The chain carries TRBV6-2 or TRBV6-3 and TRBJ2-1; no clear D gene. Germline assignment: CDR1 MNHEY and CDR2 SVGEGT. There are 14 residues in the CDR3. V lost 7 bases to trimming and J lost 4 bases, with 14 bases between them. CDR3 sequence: CASNSPVSYNEQFF. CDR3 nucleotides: TGTGCCAGCAACTCCCCAGTGAGTTACAATGAGCAGTTCTTC.

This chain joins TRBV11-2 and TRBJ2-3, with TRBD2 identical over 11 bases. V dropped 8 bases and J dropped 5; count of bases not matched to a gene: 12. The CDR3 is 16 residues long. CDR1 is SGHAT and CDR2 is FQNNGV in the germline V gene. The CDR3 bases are TGTGCCAGCCATATATTAGCGGGGGGGCTCGGAGATACGCAGTATTTT. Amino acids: CASHILAGGLGDTQYF.

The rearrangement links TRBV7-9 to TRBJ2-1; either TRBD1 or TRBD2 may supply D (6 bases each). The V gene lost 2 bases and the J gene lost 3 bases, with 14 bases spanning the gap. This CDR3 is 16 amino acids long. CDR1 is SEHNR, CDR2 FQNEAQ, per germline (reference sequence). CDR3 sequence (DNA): TGTGCCAGCAGCTTACGCCCCGCGGGACACTACAATGAGCAGTTCTTC. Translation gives CASSLRPAGHYNEQFF. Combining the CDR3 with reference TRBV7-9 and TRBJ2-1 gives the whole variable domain DTGVSQNPRHKITKRGQNVTFRCDPISEHNRLYWYRQTLGQGPEFLTYFQNEAQLEKSRLLSDRFSAERPKGSFSTLEIQRTEQGDSAMYLCASSLRPAGHYNEQFFGPGTRLTVL.

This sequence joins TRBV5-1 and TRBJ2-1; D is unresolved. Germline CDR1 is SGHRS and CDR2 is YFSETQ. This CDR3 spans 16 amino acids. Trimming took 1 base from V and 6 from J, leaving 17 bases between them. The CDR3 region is CASSLIASRFSNEQFF. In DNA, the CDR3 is TGCGCCAGCAGCTTGATTGCTAGTCGGTTCAGCAATGAGCAGTTCTTC.

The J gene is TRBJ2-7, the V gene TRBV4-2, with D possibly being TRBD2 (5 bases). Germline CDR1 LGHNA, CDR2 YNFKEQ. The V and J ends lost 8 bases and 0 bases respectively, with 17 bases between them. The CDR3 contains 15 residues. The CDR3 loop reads CASAALDGGSYEQYF. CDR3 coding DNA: TGTGCCAGCGCCGCCCTAGACGGAGGCTCCTACGAGCAGTACTTC.

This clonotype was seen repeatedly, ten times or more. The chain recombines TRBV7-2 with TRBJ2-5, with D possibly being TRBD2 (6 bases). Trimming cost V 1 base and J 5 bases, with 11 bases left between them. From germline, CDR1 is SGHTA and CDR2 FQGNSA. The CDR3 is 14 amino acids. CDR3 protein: CASSLEEGSETQYF. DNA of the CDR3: TGTGCCAGCAGCTTAGAGGAGGGGTCGGAGACCCAGTACTTC. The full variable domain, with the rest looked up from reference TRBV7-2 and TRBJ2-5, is GAGVSQSPSNKVTEKGKDVELRCDPISGHTALYWYRQSLGQGLEFLIYFQGNSAPDKSGLPSDRFSAERTGGSVSTLTIQRTQQEDSAVYLCASSLEEGSETQYFGPGTRLLVL.

CDR3 bases: TGTGCCAGTATACCGGGACAGGGCTCCGGAGATACGCAGTATTTT. Its protein product is CASIPGQGSGDTQYF. This chain connects TRBV19 to TRBJ2-3, with TRBD1 identical over 9 bases. The germline V gene has CDR1 LNHDA and CDR2 SQIVND (reference sequence). This CDR3 has 15 residues. V shed 7 bases and J 5 bases; nucleotides not matched to a gene: 10.

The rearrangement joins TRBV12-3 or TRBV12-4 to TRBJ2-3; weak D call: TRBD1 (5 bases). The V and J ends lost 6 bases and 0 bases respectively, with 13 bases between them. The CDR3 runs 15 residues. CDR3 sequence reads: CASSNRQSSTDTQYF. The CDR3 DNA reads TGTGCCAGCAGCAACAGACAGTCTAGCACAGATACGCAGTATTTT.